The 17 T cell receptor beta chains given below trace back to one sample, sequenced in a study of shared clonotypes between healthy human individuals. Only in-frame clones appear in the TCRdb table, and some are missing; sequencing was by immunoSEQ multiplex PCR. The sample includes over 1.4 million clones, roughly 96% of them seen just once. The sample comprised naive CD4+ T cells sorted from blood. Subset here: CD45RA+ positively selected. These receptors were obtained from a man younger than 45 in good health.

Written as DNA, the CDR3 is TGTGCCACCAGCAGAGAATTTGACAGGGTGGGCGAAAAACTGTTTTTT. Protein: CATSREFDRVGEKLFF. The chain is built from TRBV15 and TRBJ1-4, with 7 bases identical to TRBD1. This CDR3 has 16 residues. CDR1 and CDR2 (germline): LNHNV, YYDKDF (reference sequence). V dropped 0 bases and J dropped 8; count of bases not matched to a gene: 9.

This clone was picked up one time. The chain uses TRBV28 and TRBJ2-2; the D gene is possibly TRBD1 (6 bases). V lost 1 base to trimming and J lost 2 bases, with 20 bases between them. Germline V gene lookup returns CDR1 MDHEN and CDR2 SYDVKM. This CDR3 contains 19 residues. CDR3 amino acids: CASSLSWQGLRRNTGELFF. The CDR3 region has the DNA TGTGCCAGCAGTTTATCTTGGCAGGGGCTAAGGCGAAACACCGGGGAGCTGTTTTTT. Filled out from reference TRBV28 and TRBJ2-2, the complete variable domain reads DVKVTQSSRYLVKRTGEKVFLECVQDMDHENMFWYRQDPGLGLRLIYFSYDVKMKEKGDIPEGYSVSREKKERFSLILESASTNQTSMYLCASSLSWQGLRRNTGELFFGEGSRLTVL.

The chain couples TRBV7-9 to TRBJ2-3, with D unresolved. Looked up from germline, CDR1 is SEHNR and CDR2 is FQNEAQ (reference sequence). The CDR3 extends over 11 amino acids. Trimming took off 7 bases at V and 2 bases at J, with 4 bases between the two ends. Written as DNA, the CDR3 is TGTGCCAGCACCCTCACAGATACGCAGTATTTT. Protein product: CASTLTDTQYF.

The rearrangement uses TRBV6-5 and TRBJ1-1; no clear D gene. V was pared by 4 bases and J by 0 bases, with 15 bases between. The CDR3 runs 16 residues. Germline CDR1 MNHEY, CDR2 SVGAGI. DNA of the CDR3: TGTGCCAGCAGTTTCTTCAGTCGGACGGTGAACACTGAAGCTTTCTTT. This sequence encodes CASSFFSRTVNTEAFF.

In this sample, this clone turned up once. J is TRBJ2-1 and V is TRBV7-6; D perhaps matches TRBD2 (6 bases). Trimming removed 1 base from V and 5 bases from J, with 18 bases in between. The germline V gene has CDR1 SGHVS and CDR2 FNYEAQ. This CDR3 spans 17 amino acids. CDR3 DNA: TGTGCCAGCAGCTTAGAGGTTGCTAGCGTACCCAACAATGAGCAGTTCTTC. It codes for CASSLEVASVPNNEQFF.

The gene calls are TRBV19 and TRBJ1-2, with 8 positions matching TRBD1. Germline-derived CDR1 and CDR2 are LNHDA and SQIVND (reference sequence). The CDR3 has 15 residues. The trim removed 9 bases at V and 5 bases at J, leaving 14 bases unmatched. This CDR3 is CASTTGAAYIYGYTF. Here the CDR3 DNA reads TGTGCCAGCACGACAGGGGCCGCATACATTTATGGCTACACCTTC. The full variable domain, rest sourced from reference TRBV19 and TRBJ1-2, is DGGITQSPKYLFRKEGQNVTLSCEQNLNHDAMYWYRQDPGQGLRLIYYSQIVNDFQKGDIAEGYSVSREKKESFPLTVTSAQKNPTAFYLCASTTGAAYIYGYTFGSGTRLTVV.

The rearrangement joins TRBV5-5 to TRBJ2-1, with 10 positions matching TRBD2. V was pared by 0 bases and J by 8 bases, with 8 bases of the junction left unmatched. The CDR3 is 16 residues long. Germline lookup yields CDR1 SGHKS and CDR2 YYEKEE (reference sequence). CDR3 nucleotides: TGTGCCAGCAGCTTGGGGGTAGCGGGAGGTAGGGATGAGCAGTTCTTC. As protein: CASSLGVAGGRDEQFF.

The J gene is TRBJ2-1, the V gene TRBV7-2; 8 positions match TRBD1. The CDR3 has 12 residues. J gave up 14 bases and V 1 base, and 4 bases lay outside the gene matches. Germline loops: CDR1 SGHTA, CDR2 FQGNSA. CDR3 amino acids: CASSLGTGREFF. Written as DNA, the CDR3 is TGTGCCAGCAGCTTAGGGACAGGGCGCGAGTTCTTC.

V gene TRBV7-2 combines with J gene TRBJ2-7; 11 bases line up with TRBD2. V was pared by 1 base and J by 7 bases, with 6 bases of the junction left unmatched. The CDR3 length is 15 residues. CDR1 is SGHTA and CDR2 is FQGNSA in the germline V gene. CDR3 sequence: CASSLVVAGGQEQYF. The CDR3 DNA reads as TGTGCCAGCAGCTTAGTAGTAGCGGGAGGGCAAGAGCAGTACTTC.

This clone was seen just once. The CDR3 sequence is CASSLLQGRNTEAFF. DNA for the CDR3: TGTGCCAGCAGCTTACTTCAGGGTCGGAACACTGAAGCTTTCTTT. The V and J genes are TRBV5-5 and TRBJ1-1; D perhaps matches TRBD1 (5 bases). Trimming removed 2 bases from V and 1 base from J, with 12 bases in between. The V gene's germline CDR1 is SGHKS and CDR2 YYEKEE (reference sequence). CDR3 length: 15 residues. The whole variable domain, filled in from reference TRBV5-5 and TRBJ1-1, reads DAGVTQSPTHLIKTRGQQVTLRCSPISGHKSVSWYQQVLGQGPQFIFQYYEKEERGRGNFPDRFSARQFPNYSSELNVNALLLGDSALYLCASSLLQGRNTEAFFGQGTRLTVV.

The J gene is TRBJ2-2, the V gene TRBV5-1, with D perhaps being TRBD1 or TRBD2 (5 bases each). The germline CDR1 and CDR2 sequences are SGHRS and YFSETQ. Trimming stripped 3 bases from V and 6 bases from J, with 15 bases between. CDR3 length equals 15 residues. The CDR3 sequence: CASSSTGVGAGELFF. CDR3 bases: TGCGCCAGCAGCTCGACCGGAGTGGGGGCCGGGGAGCTGTTTTTT.

This clone was seen only once. The rearrangement links TRBV4-2 to TRBJ2-7; D possibly corresponds to TRBD2 (6 bases). CDR3 length: 15 residues. V lost 0 bases and J 1 base, leaving 10 bases between the germline ends. Germline V gene sequence: CDR1 LGHNA, CDR2 YNFKEQ. This CDR3 reads CASSQEWDLSYEQYF. The DNA of the CDR3 is TGTGCCAGCAGCCAAGAATGGGACTTATCCTACGAGCAGTACTTC.

The chain joins TRBV25-1 to TRBJ2-7; D not resolved. V was shortened by 1 base and J by 7 bases, with 11 bases between the two germline ends. CDR3 length: 13 residues. CDR1 MGHDK and CDR2 SYGVNS come from the germline V gene. CDR3 loop: CASSESQRREQYF. The CDR3 DNA reads as TGTGCCAGCAGTGAATCTCAGCGAAGGGAGCAGTACTTC.

This clone was seen only once. The chain joins TRBV11-3 to TRBJ2-2; possibly TRBD1 for D (5 bases). This CDR3 comprises 16 residues. Germline CDR1 is SGHNT and CDR2 is YENEEA. The V and J ends lost 5 bases and 4 bases respectively, with 17 bases between them. CDR3 sequence: CASSQQTRAVTGELFF. The CDR3 nucleotides read TGTGCCAGCAGCCAGCAGACCAGGGCGGTCACCGGGGAGCTGTTTTTT.

J is TRBJ1-4 and V is TRBV5-1; D remains ambiguous. Germline-derived CDR1 and CDR2 are SGHRS and YFSETQ. Trimming took 1 base from V and 0 from J, leaving 7 bases between them. CDR3 size: 15 residues. The CDR3 nucleotides read TGCGCCAGCAGCTTGACGGCAGCAACTAATGAAAAACTGTTTTTT. Its translation: CASSLTAATNEKLFF.

This CDR3 reads CASSLTDRGDEQFF. The CDR3 DNA sequence: TGTGCCAGCAGTTTAACCGACAGGGGAGACGAGCAGTTCTTC. This sequence joins TRBV7-9 and TRBJ2-1; 8 bases agree with TRBD1. Trimming removed 6 bases from V and 10 bases from J; junction bases left unmatched: 11. The CDR3 runs to 14 residues. The germline gives CDR1 SEHNR, CDR2 FQNEAQ (reference sequence). Drawing the rest from reference TRBV7-9 and TRBJ2-1, the complete variable domain is DTGVSQNPRHKITKRGQNVTFRCDPISEHNRLYWYRQTLGQGPEFLTYFQNEAQLEKSRLLSDRFSAERPKGSFSTLEIQRTEQGDSAMYLCASSLTDRGDEQFFGPGTRLTVL.

The rearrangement uses TRBV7-8 and TRBJ2-7; D might be TRBD1 (7 bases). Trimming cost V 3 bases and J 6 bases, with 21 bases left between them. The length of the CDR3 is 16 residues. Germline-derived CDR1 and CDR2 are SGHVS and FQNEAQ. The DNA of the CDR3 is TGTGCCAGCAGCTTCGGAGGGGACGGGGCAGGGGGCGAGCAGTACTTC. Residues: CASSFGGDGAGGEQYF.